This TCR beta chain was recorded in a study of cytomegalovirus exposure and HLA in healthy donors. Notes on this clone: Its cognate antigen is unknown.

This CDR3 has 14 residues. Germline trimming cut 3 bases from V and 7 bases from J; bases unmatched to any gene: 2. Germline lookup yields CDR1 SEHNR and CDR2 FQNEAQ (reference sequence). Study conclusions and caveats: TCR beta V- and J-gene trimming, according to a later analysis, was linked to a missense DCLRE1C variant. Among TCR beta chains of equal frequency, HLA-associated ones were more clonally expanded in a later analysis. Looking again later, the authors saw that most CMV-associated TCR beta chains seemed HLA-restricted.

Amplification used 60 Vbeta primers and 13 Jbeta primers. Using immunoSEQ multiplex PCR, the repertoire was profiled, and TCRdb retains in-frame clones only, with some absent. This sample yields 120,000 or so clones, of which 83% are seen a single time; over 3% belongs to the top ten. The sample was PBMCs. The rearrangement joins TRBV7-9 to TRBJ1-5; 11 bases are a match to TRBD1. The sequence was collected from a woman aged 40 to 49 in good health and CMV-seropositive. The CDR3 here is CASSLGQGDQPQHF. The CDR3 bases are TGTGCCAGCAGCTTGGGACAGGGGGACCAGCCCCAGCATTTT. Supplemented by reference TRBV7-9 and TRBJ1-5, the full variable domain reads DTGVSQNPRHKITKRGQNVTFRCDPISEHNRLYWYRQTLGQGPEFLTYFQNEAQLEKSRLLSDRFSAERPKGSFSTLEIQRTEQGDSAMYLCASSLGQGDQPQHFGDGTRLSIL.